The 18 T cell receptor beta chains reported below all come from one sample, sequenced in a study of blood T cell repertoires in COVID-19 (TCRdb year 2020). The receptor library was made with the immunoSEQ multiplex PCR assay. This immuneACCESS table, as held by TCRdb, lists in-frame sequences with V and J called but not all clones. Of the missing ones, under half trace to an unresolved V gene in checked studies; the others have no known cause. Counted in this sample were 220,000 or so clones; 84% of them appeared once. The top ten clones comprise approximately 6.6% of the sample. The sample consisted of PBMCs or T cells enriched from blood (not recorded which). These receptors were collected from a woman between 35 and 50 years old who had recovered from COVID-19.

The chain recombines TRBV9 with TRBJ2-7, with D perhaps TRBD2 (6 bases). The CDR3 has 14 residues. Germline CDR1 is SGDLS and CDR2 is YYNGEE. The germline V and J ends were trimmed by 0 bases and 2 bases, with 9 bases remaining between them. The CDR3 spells CASSVAAGPYEQYF. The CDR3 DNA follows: TGTGCCAGCAGCGTAGCGGCGGGGCCCTACGAGCAGTACTTC.

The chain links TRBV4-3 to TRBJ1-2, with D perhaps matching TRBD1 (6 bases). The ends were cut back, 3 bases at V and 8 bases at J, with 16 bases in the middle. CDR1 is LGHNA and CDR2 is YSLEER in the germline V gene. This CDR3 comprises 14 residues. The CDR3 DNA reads TGCGCCAGCAGCCAGGGACACGGGGAGGGCGGCTACACCTTC. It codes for CASSQGHGEGGYTF.

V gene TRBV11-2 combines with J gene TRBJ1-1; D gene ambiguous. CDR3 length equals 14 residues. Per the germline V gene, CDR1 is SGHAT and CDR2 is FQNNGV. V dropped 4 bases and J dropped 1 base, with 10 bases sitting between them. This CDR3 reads CASSSGLWNTEAFF. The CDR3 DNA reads TGTGCCAGCAGCTCAGGCTTATGGAACACTGAAGCTTTCTTT.

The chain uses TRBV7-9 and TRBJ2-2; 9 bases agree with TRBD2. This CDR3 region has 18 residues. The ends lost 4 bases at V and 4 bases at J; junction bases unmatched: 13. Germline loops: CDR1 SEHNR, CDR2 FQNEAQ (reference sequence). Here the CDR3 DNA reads TGTGCCAGCAGCTCCCAGGGAAGCGGGAGGTGGGTCACCGGGGAGCTGTTTTTT. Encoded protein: CASSSQGSGRWVTGELFF.

CDR3 amino acids: CASSGQGGMVAKNIQYF. CDR3 in DNA: TGTGCCAGCAGCGGACAGGGAGGGATGGTAGCCAAAAACATTCAGTACTTC. The chain joins TRBV28 to TRBJ2-4; possibly TRBD1 for D (8 bases). V was shortened by 6 bases and J by 0 bases, with 18 bases between the two germline ends. This CDR3 has 17 amino acids. Germline loops: CDR1 MDHEN, CDR2 SYDVKM. Full variable domain (missing parts from reference TRBV28 and TRBJ2-4): DVKVTQSSRYLVKRTGEKVFLECVQDMDHENMFWYRQDPGLGLRLIYFSYDVKMKEKGDIPEGYSVSREKKERFSLILESASTNQTSMYLCASSGQGGMVAKNIQYFGAGTRLSVL.

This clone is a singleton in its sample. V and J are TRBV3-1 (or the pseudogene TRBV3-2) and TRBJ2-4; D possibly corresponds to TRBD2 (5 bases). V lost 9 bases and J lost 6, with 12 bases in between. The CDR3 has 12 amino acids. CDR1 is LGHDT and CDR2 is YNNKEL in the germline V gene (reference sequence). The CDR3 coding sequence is TGTGCCAGTGCTAGCTCTGGAAACATTCAGTACTTC. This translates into CASASSGNIQYF.

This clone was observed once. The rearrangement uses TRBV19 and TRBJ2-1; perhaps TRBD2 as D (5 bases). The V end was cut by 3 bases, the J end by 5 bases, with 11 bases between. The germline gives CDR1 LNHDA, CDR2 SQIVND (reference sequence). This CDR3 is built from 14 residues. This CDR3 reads CASSMREFHNEQFF. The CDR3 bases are TGTGCCAGTAGTATGAGGGAGTTCCACAATGAGCAGTTCTTC.

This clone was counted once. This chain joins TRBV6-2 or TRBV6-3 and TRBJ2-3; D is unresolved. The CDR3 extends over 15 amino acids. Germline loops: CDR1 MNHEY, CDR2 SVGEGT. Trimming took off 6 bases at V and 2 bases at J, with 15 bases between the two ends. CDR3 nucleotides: TGTGCCAGCAGCCGACTTGCGTTGGACACAGATACGCAGTATTTT. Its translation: CASSRLALDTDTQYF.

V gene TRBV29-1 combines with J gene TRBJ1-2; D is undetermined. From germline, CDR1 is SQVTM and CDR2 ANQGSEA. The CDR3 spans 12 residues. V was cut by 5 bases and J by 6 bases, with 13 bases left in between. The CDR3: CSVQRSSHGYTF. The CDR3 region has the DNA TGCAGCGTTCAGAGGTCCTCGCATGGCTACACCTTC.

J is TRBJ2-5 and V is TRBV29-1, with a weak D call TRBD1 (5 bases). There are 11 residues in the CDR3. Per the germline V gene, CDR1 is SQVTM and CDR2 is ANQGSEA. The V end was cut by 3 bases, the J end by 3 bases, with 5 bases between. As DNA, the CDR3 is TGCAGCGTTGACAGGGAAGAGACCCAGTACTTC. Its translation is CSVDREETQYF.

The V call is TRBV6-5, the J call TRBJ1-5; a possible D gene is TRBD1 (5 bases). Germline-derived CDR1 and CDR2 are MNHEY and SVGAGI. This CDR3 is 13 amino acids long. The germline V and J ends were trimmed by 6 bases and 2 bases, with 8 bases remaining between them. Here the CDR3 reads CASSDSRNQPQHF. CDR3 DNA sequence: TGTGCCAGCAGCGACAGCCGCAATCAGCCCCAGCATTTT.

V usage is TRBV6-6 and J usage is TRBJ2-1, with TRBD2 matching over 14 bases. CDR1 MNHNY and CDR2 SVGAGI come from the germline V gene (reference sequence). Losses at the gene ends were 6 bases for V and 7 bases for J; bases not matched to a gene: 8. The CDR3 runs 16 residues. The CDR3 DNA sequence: TGTGCCAGCAGACGAGGACTAGCGGGAGGTAGTAATGAGCAGTTCTTC. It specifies CASRRGLAGGSNEQFF.

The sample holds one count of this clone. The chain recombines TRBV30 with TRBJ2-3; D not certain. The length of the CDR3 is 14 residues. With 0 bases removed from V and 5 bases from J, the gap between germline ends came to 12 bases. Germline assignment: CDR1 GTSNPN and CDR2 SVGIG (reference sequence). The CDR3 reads CAWSVPSEIDTQYF. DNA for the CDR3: TGTGCCTGGAGTGTACCGTCCGAGATAGATACGCAGTATTTT.

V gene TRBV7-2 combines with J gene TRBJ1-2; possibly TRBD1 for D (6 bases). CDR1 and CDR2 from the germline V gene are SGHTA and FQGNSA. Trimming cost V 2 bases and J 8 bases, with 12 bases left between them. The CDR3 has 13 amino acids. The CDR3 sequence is CASSLYRVFGYTF. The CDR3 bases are TGTGCCAGCAGCTTATACAGGGTCTTCGGCTACACCTTC.

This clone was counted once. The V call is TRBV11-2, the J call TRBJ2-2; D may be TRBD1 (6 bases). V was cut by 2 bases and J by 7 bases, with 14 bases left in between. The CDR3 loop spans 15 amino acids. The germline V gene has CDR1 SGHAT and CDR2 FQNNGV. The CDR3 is CASSLLQGLGGELFF. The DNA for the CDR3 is TGTGCCAGCAGCTTATTACAGGGTCTTGGCGGGGAGCTGTTTTTT.

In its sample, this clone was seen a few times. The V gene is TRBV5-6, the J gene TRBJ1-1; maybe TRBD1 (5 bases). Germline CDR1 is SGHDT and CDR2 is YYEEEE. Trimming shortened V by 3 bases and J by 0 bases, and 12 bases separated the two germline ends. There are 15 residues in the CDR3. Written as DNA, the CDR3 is TGTGCCAGCAGCTCATGGACAATATTGAACACTGAAGCTTTCTTT. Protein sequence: CASSSWTILNTEAFF. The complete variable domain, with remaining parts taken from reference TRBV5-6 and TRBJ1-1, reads DAGVTQSPTHLIKTRGQQVTLRCSPKSGHDTVSWYQQALGQGPQFIFQYYEEEERQRGNFPDRFSGHQFPNYSSELNVNALLLGDSALYLCASSSWTILNTEAFFGQGTRLTVV.

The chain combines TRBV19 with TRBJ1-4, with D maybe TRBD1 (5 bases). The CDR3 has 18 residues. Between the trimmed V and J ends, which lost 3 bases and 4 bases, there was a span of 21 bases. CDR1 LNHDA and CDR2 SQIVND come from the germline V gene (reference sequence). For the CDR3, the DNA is TGTGCCAGTAGTATGCGGGGGATAGACGGATCCTTTAATGAAAAACTGTTTTTT. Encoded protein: CASSMRGIDGSFNEKLFF.

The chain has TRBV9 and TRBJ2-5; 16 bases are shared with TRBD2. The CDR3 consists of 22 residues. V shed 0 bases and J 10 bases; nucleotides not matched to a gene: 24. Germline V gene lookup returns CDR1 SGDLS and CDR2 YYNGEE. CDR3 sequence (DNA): TGTGCCAGCAGCGTAGCCGGACAGACAACACCGGGACTAGCGGGAGGGCCAGTCTTCCAGTACTTC. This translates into CASSVAGQTTPGLAGGPVFQYF.